This T cell receptor (beta chain) was sequenced in a study of identical twins (dated by TCRdb to about 2016). Background on the whole study: TCR alpha and beta repertoires from monozygotic twins, unrelated adults of various ages and cord blood were deep-sequenced to test whether fetal clonotypes persist. Replicate twin experiments were performed at different times using different library preparation protocols to rule out contamination. What the study reported, not specific to this receptor: Invariant T cells such as MAIT and iNKT could partly confound zero-insertion analyses, although diverse VJ usage argued against such confounding for most clonotypes. Because the same donors could not be followed over many years, the conclusions relied on cross-sectional statistical analysis. The excess sharing between twins in beta out-of-frame sequences was weaker because fewer shared sequences reduced the signal-to-noise ratio. Out-of-frame TCR alpha sharing in monozygotic twins was systematically underestimated by recombination models, whereas sharing between unrelated individuals was in agreement with the recombination models. Fewer insertions were carried by abundant cord blood beta clonotypes; a weaker similar trend was observed in young adult naive repertoires, while no such trend was observed in memory repertoires. Compared with coincidental sharing between unrelated individuals, an excess of low generation-probability sequences was observed among out-of-frame TCR alpha sequences shared between twins.

CDR1 and CDR2 are read off the germline V gene as MGHRA and YSYEKL. Counted from cysteine to phenylalanine, this CDR3 has 16 amino acids. Of all the DNA, just the CDR3 is kept, 48 bases in frame from base 1. From V the trimming removes 1 base and from J it removes 2 bases, while the gene matches leave 2 bases of the junction unaccounted for. This clonotype has a single count. What antigen it recognizes has not been identified. Within one base of it there is no much larger clone, and no base qualities were kept. One read is thin evidence. Library method: 5' RACE. The reads were generated on an Illumina HiSeq 2000. Template switching introduced a universal primer binding site; the final cDNA contained a unique molecular identifier, enabling accurate counting of TCR cDNA molecules. Specific primers in the conserved constant-segment region were used to synthesize first-strand cDNA for TCR alpha and beta chains. Each cDNA library was double barcoded, with a SMART-Mk sample barcode plus Illumina barcodes, to control for contamination. TruSeq adapter sequences along with Illumina sample barcodes were introduced in two successive PCR steps. The TCR alpha and beta cDNA libraries were sequenced on the Illumina HiSeq platform using custom primers. Per the original workflow: MiGEC was used to process raw reads and extract unique molecular identifiers, and MiXCR was used to find CDR3 positions. For each individual, recombination models were inferred using an EM algorithm with the repgenHMM and IGoR tools. The analysis of shared clonotypes was done with the tcR package in R, with sharing normalized by the product of cloneset sizes. Out-of-frame nonproductive sequences were analyzed to study raw recombination free of thymic and clonal selection effects. Clones were called with MiXCR by TCRdb after fastp trimmed the public reads at Q25, and only in-frame beta chains were retained. Rows are unified per CDR3 protein, each entry keeping the most common DNA and genes. The V and J calls shown here were made by TCRdb, not taken from the authors' results. The sample table contains about 660,000 distinct CDR3 sequences; only one count was recorded for 8% to 9% of them. Approximately 0.89% of the sample rests with the top ten.

Every donor was a healthy Caucasian. The twin cohort comprised three pairs of female monozygotic twins, all aged about 18 to 30 years. Peripheral blood mononuclear cells were the source from which RNA for the TCR libraries was isolated. These sequences were also reported in another study, on yellow fever vaccine responses in identical twins. The second publication reports: According to the authors, the vaccine-induced T cell response in identical twins seemed to be partly convergent and partly specific to each individual. In identical twins, the study followed T cell clones that responded to the vaccine with precision.

The sequence links TRBV4-1 to TRBJ2-1, with TRBD1 identical over 10 junction bases. Material: PBMCs. The sequence was obtained from a woman aged 18-29 years in good health. The encoded CDR3 is CASSQGTGGTYNEQFF. The DNA sequence reads TGCGCCAGCAGCCAAGGGACAGGGGGAACCTACAATGAGCAGTTCTTC.